This is a list of T cell receptor beta chains from one sample in a study of blood T cell repertoires in COVID-19. Measured with immunoSEQ multiplex PCR; TCRdb has only the in-frame clones, and not every one. The profile shows about 60,000 clones, 84% of them singletons. Specimen: peripheral blood. The receptor source for this set is a man in his 60s with COVID-19, enrolled during active disease. CDR3s include the opening cysteine and the closing phenylalanine or tryptophan. Each record gives: CDR3 DNA, CDR3 protein, D gene, clone size, V gene, J gene. D genes are given only for firm matches. Clone size is not always given. Where it is, it says once, few, many or a class for expanded clones.

DNA: TGTGCCAGCAGCTCGTTGACAGGGAACGGCTACACCTTC; CDR3: CASSSLTGNGYTF; D: TRBD1; size: once; V: TRBV11-2; J: TRBJ1-2
DNA: TGTGCCAGTAGTAAGACTAGCGGGGGGGTTGGAGATACGCAGTATTTT; CDR3: CASSKTSGGVGDTQYF; D: TRBD2; size: -; V: TRBV19; J: TRBJ2-3
DNA: TGTGTCAGAAGCTTAGCAGAGACTAGCGGGGTCGAAGAGACCCAGTACTTC; CDR3: CVRSLAETSGVEETQYF; D: -; size: -; V: TRBV7-5; J: TRBJ2-5
DNA: TGTGCCAGCTCACCTAGGGGGCAAATCTATGGCTACACCTTC; CDR3: CASSPRGQIYGYTF; D: TRBD1; size: -; V: TRBV18; J: TRBJ1-2
DNA: TGTGCCATCGCGAGCGGGACCAACCCCTACGAGCAGTACTTC; CDR3: CAIASGTNPYEQYF; D: TRBD2; size: -; V: TRBV10-3; J: TRBJ2-7
DNA: TGTGCCAGCAGCTTAGAGCAGGGTGTGGTTTCACCCCTCCACTTT; CDR3: CASSLEQGVVSPLHF; D: -; size: -; V: TRBV7-2; J: TRBJ1-6
DNA: TGCGCCAGCAGCATCAGACAGGGGGCCTACGAGCAGTACTTC; CDR3: CASSIRQGAYEQYF; D: TRBD1; size: -; V: TRBV10-1; J: TRBJ2-7
DNA: TGTGCCAGCAGCCCCCCCCCAGTGGAGGGACCCTATAATTCACCCCTCCACTTT; CDR3: CASSPPPVEGPYNSPLHF; D: -; size: -; V: TRBV28; J: TRBJ1-6
DNA: TGTGCCAGCAGCCCAGGGACTAGCGGATACCAAGAGACCCAGTACTTC; CDR3: CASSPGTSGYQETQYF; D: TRBD2; size: -; V: TRBV6-6; J: TRBJ2-5
DNA: TGTGCCAGCAGAAGGACAGGGGGGTACGAGCAGTACTTC; CDR3: CASRRTGGYEQYF; D: TRBD1; size: -; V: TRBV27; J: TRBJ2-7
DNA: TGTGCCAGCTCACTGACGACAGATAGCAATCAGCCCCAGCATTTT; CDR3: CASSLTTDSNQPQHF; D: -; size: -; V: TRBV18; J: TRBJ1-5
DNA: TGTGCCTGGAGTGTTGAGCGGGAGGGGAACATTCAGTACTTC; CDR3: CAWSVEREGNIQYF; D: TRBD2; size: -; V: TRBV30; J: TRBJ2-4
DNA: TGTGCCAGCAGCTTCGGACAGGGTGATCAAGAGACCCAGTACTTC; CDR3: CASSFGQGDQETQYF; D: TRBD1; size: few; V: TRBV5-4; J: TRBJ2-5
DNA: TGTGCCAGCAGTCGGGGGGGACATGGGCAGGGGAACACTGAAGCTTTCTTT; CDR3: CASSRGGHGQGNTEAFF; D: -; size: -; V: TRBV25-1; J: TRBJ1-1
DNA: TGTGCCAGCAGTGAATGGGGGGAAGGGGTCCCTAACTATGGCTACACCTTC; CDR3: CASSEWGEGVPNYGYTF; D: -; size: -; V: TRBV6-1; J: TRBJ1-2
DNA: TGTGCCAGCAGCTTAAGACAGGGCGGTTCAGATACGCAGTATTTT; CDR3: CASSLRQGGSDTQYF; D: TRBD1; size: few; V: TRBV5-4; J: TRBJ2-3
DNA: TGTGCCAGCAAGCCAGGGACAGGGGGGGGACGGACGCAGTATTTT; CDR3: CASKPGTGGGRTQYF; D: TRBD1; size: -; V: TRBV2; J: TRBJ2-3